These 7 T cell receptor beta chains share one sample of origin, sequenced in a study of blood T cell repertoires in COVID-19. The data were produced by immunoSEQ multiplex PCR, yet TCRdb's version contains in-frame clones alone and is incomplete. The data show 150,000 to 200,000 clones, more than 90% seen once. The material sequenced was peripheral blood. The source of these receptors is a man aged 60-69 years with active or convalescent COVID-19.

The chain has TRBV21-1 and TRBJ2-6; the table's D call, TRBD1, was not checked against the DNA. TRBV21-1 is shown as a pseudogene. The CDR3 contains 14 residues. The CDR3 spells CASSKTGHRDVLTF. For the CDR3, the DNA is TGTGCCAGCAGCAAAACGGGACATAGGGACGTCCTGACTTTC.

The CDR3: CASRQLAGGTGELFF. The DNA for the CDR3 is TGTGCCAGCAGACAACTAGCGGGGGGAACCGGGGAGCTGTTTTTT. The rearrangement links TRBV7-9 to TRBJ2-2, with 12 nucleotides matching TRBD2. V trimming: 6 bases; J trimming: 5 bases; junction bases outside the gene matches: 4. Germline V gene data show CDR1 as SEHNR and CDR2 as FQNEAQ (reference sequence). The CDR3 consists of 15 residues.

The count of this clone is one. The DNA is omitted, as the CDR3 cannot be located on it reliably, and the CDR3 follows TCRdb's listing. The J gene is TRBJ1-1, the V gene TRBV5-4. The V gene's germline CDR1 is SGHNT and CDR2 YYREEE (reference sequence). The CDR3 spans 16 residues, counting both ends. The CDR3 sequence: CASSLKVAQGAREGIF.

The rearrangement links TRBV4-1 to TRBJ1-5; TRBD1 matches at 8 bases. The CDR3 has 17 residues. Trimming at V came to 2 bases and at J to 5 bases, leaving 11 bases not matched to a gene. Germline CDR1 MGHRA, CDR2 YSYEKL. Here the CDR3 DNA reads TGCGCCAGCAGCCAACGGACAGGGATAGGAAGGGATCAGCCCCAGCATTTT. Translating it yields CASSQRTGIGRDQPQHF.

The V and J genes are TRBV24-1 and TRBJ2-3; D is ambiguous. Germline CDR1 and CDR2: KGHDR and SFDVKD. V lost 4 bases and J lost 7, with 11 bases in between. The CDR3 is 13 residues long. CDR3 sequence: CATSDSQSNTQYF. In DNA, the CDR3 is TGTGCCACCAGTGACTCGCAGTCCAATACGCAGTATTTT.

V and J are TRBV7-2 and TRBJ1-5; tentatively, D is TRBD1 (5 bases). This CDR3 spans 15 amino acids. Germline CDR1 is SGHTA and CDR2 is FQGNSA. V was trimmed by 3 bases and J by 4 bases, leaving 13 bases between them. CDR3 region: CASSLGNRRNQPQHF. CDR3 DNA sequence: TGTGCCAGCAGCTTGGGAAACAGGAGAAATCAGCCCCAGCATTTT.

V is TRBV6-5 and J is TRBJ2-7; perhaps TRBD1 as D (6 bases). CDR1 and CDR2 from the germline V gene are MNHEY and SVGAGI. The CDR3 is 13 residues long. V was pared by 7 bases and J by 3 bases, with 13 bases between. DNA for the CDR3: TGTGCCAGCATCGGAGGACAGAGCTACGAGCAGTACTTC. Translating it yields CASIGGQSYEQYF.